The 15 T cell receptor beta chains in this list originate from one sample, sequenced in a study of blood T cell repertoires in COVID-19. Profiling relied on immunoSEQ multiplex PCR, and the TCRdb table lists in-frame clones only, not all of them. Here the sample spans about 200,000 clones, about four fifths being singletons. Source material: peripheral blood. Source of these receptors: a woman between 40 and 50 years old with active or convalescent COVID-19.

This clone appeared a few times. CDR3: CAWRGRNIQYF. The CDR3 region has the DNA TGTGCCTGGAGGGGGCGAAACATTCAGTACTTC. The chain recombines TRBV30 with TRBJ2-4, with D possibly being TRBD1 (5 bases). CDR3 size: 11 residues. The germline V and J ends were trimmed by 3 bases and 6 bases, with 6 bases remaining between them. CDR1 is GTSNPN, CDR2 SVGIG, per germline (reference sequence).

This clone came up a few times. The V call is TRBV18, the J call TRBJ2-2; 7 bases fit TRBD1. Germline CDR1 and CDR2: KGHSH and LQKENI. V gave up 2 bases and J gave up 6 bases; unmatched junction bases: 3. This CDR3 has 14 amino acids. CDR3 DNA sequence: TGTGCCAGCTCACCAGACAGGGCCGCCGGGGAGCTGTTTTTT. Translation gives CASSPDRAAGELFF.

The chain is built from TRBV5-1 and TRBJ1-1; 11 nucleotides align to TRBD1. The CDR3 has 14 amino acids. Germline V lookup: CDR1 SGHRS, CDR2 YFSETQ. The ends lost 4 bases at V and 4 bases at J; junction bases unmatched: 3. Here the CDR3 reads CASSVGTGGTEAFF. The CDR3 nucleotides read TGCGCCAGCAGCGTGGGGACAGGGGGCACTGAAGCTTTCTTT.

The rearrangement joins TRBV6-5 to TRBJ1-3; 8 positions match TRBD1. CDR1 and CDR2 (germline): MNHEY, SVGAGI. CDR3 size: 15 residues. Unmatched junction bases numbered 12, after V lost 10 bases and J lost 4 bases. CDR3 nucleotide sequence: TGTGCCAAGAATTACCACAGGGGGAAAGGAAACACCATATATTTT. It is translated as CAKNYHRGKGNTIYF.

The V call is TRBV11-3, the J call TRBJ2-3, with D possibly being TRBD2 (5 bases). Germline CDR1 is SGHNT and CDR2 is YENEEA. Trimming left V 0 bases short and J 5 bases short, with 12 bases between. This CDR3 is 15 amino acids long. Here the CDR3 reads CASSLDHTRGDTQYF. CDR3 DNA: TGTGCCAGCAGCTTAGATCACACCCGGGGAGATACGCAGTATTTT.

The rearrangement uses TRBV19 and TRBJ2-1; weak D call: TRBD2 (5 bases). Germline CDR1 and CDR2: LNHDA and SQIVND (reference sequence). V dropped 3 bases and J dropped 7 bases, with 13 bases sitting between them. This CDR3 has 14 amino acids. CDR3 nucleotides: TGTGCCAGTAGTATTAAAAGTCGGGGAAATGAGCAGTTCTTC. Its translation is CASSIKSRGNEQFF.

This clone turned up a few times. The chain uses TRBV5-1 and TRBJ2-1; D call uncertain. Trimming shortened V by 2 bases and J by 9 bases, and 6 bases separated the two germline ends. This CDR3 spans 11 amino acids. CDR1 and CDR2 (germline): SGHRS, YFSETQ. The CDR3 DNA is TGCGCCAGCAGCTTCTTTCCTGAGCAGTTCTTC. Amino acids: CASSFFPEQFF.

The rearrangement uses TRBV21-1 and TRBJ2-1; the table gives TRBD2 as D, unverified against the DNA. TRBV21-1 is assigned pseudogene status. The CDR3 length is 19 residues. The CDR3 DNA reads TGTGCCAGCAGCATTATTCCAACCTCGCGGAGTACTCCCTACAATGAGCAGTTCTTC. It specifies CASSIIPTSRSTPYNEQFF.

The CDR3 protein is CASSLEGGSSGNTIYF. Here the CDR3 DNA reads TGCGCCAGCAGCTTGGAAGGGGGTTCCTCTGGAAACACCATATATTTT. V is TRBV5-1 and J is TRBJ1-3, with D perhaps matching TRBD1 (6 bases). The V gene's germline CDR1 is SGHRS and CDR2 YFSETQ. V lost 0 bases, J lost 0 bases, and 10 bases lay in between. The CDR3 contains 16 residues. The full variable domain, with the rest looked up from reference TRBV5-1 and TRBJ1-3, is KAGVTQTPRYLIKTRGQQVTLSCSPISGHRSVSWYQQTPGQGLQFLFEYFSETQRNKGNFPGRFSGRQFSNSRSEMNVSTLELGDSALYLCASSLEGGSSGNTIYFGEGSWLTVV.

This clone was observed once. The CDR3 nucleotides read TGTGCCTGGAGTGTTTCAGTCATGAACACTGAAGCTTTCTTT. This gives the protein CAWSVSVMNTEAFF. The chain combines TRBV30 with TRBJ1-1; D remains ambiguous. V lost 0 bases to trimming and J lost 0 bases, with 8 bases between them. This CDR3 comprises 14 residues. Per the germline V gene, CDR1 is GTSNPN and CDR2 is SVGIG (reference sequence). Combining the CDR3 with reference TRBV30 and TRBJ1-1 gives the whole variable domain SQTIHQWPATLVQPVGSPLSLECTVEGTSNPNLYWYRQAAGRGLQLLFYSVGIGQISSEVPQNLSASRPQDRQFILSSKKLLLSDSGFYLCAWSVSVMNTEAFFGQGTRLTVV.

CDR3 sequence reads: CASSPQGNSPLHF. The DNA for the CDR3 is TGTGCCAGCTCACCCCAGGGAAATTCACCCCTCCACTTT. The chain joins TRBV18 to TRBJ1-6; possibly TRBD1 for D (5 bases). Germline lookup yields CDR1 KGHSH and CDR2 LQKENI. The ends were cut back, 3 bases at V and 7 bases at J, with 7 bases in the middle. The CDR3 is 13 amino acids.

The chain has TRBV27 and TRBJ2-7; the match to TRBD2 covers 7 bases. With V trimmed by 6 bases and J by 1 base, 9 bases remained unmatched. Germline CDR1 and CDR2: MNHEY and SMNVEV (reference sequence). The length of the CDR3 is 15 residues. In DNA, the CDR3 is TGTGCCAGCAGGCCTGGGGCTAGCGGATCCTACGAGCAGTACTTC. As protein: CASRPGASGSYEQYF.

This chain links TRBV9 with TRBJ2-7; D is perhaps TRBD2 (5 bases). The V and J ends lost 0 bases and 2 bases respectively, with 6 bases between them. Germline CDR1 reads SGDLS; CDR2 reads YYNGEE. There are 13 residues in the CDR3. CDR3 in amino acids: CASSVDGAYEQYF. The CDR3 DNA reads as TGTGCCAGCAGCGTAGACGGGGCCTACGAGCAGTACTTC.

The CDR3 reads CASSYSGGEQFF. CDR3 sequence (DNA): TGTGCCAGCAGTTACTCTGGCGGAGAGCAGTTCTTC. The V and J genes are TRBV6-5 and TRBJ2-1; no firm D call. Trimming left V 0 bases short and J 10 bases short, with 7 bases between. This CDR3 has 12 residues. Germline loops: CDR1 MNHEY, CDR2 SVGAGI.

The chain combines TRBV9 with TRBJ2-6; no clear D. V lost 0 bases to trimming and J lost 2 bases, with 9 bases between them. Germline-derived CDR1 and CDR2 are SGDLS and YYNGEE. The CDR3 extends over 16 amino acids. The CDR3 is CASSVVSSAGANVLTF. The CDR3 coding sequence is TGTGCCAGCAGCGTAGTCTCTAGTGCTGGGGCCAACGTCCTGACTTTC.